This T cell receptor (beta chain) is drawn from a study of cytomegalovirus exposure and HLA in healthy donors. Overall study: The use of the same platform for the approximately 130 validation repertoires and the 666 first-cohort repertoires was reported by a later analysis. General study points: The finding came from a later analysis; first-cohort TCR clusters tended to co-occur in the 110 or so validation repertoires. The study found most TCR sequences rare, yet found some public TCRs in many donors.

Concerning this clone itself: Its antigen remains unknown.

Assay: immunoSEQ multiplex PCR; the TCRdb copy retains only in-frame clones and omits some. Here the sample spans about 270,000 clones, roughly 85% being singletons. V was clipped by 5 bases and J by 5 bases; unmatched bases: 10. The CDR3 loop spans 16 amino acids. Germline V gene data show CDR1 as SEHNR and CDR2 as FQNEAQ (reference sequence). The specimen sequenced was PBMCs. The sequence came from a woman aged 18-29 years in good health and CMV-seronegative. The chain couples TRBV7-9 to TRBJ1-5; 9 bases align to TRBD1. The CDR3 spells CASSVEQGAYHQPQHF. DNA of the CDR3: TGTGCCAGCAGCGTCGAACAGGGGGCGTATCATCAGCCCCAGCATTTT.